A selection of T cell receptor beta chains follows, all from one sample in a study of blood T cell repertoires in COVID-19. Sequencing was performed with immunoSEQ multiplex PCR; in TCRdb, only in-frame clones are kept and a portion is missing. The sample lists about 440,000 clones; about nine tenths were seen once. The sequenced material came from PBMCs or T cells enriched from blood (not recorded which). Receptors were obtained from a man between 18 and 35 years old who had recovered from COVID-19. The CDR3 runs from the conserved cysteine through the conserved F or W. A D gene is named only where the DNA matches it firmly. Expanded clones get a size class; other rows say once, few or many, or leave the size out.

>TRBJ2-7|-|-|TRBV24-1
TGTGCCACCAGTGCCCCGGGGATCGACGAGCAGTACTTC
CATSAPGIDEQYF
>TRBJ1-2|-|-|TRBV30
TGTGCCTGGAGGGTACAGGGAATCCACGGCTACACCTTC
CAWRVQGIHGYTF
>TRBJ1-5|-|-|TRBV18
TGTGCCAGCTCACCAGCACAGCTTTTTTCTAGCAATCAGCCCCAGCATTTT
CASSPAQLFSSNQPQHF
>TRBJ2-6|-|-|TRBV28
TGTGCCAGCAGTTTATTCCAGGGGGCCAACGTCCTGACTTTC
CASSLFQGANVLTF
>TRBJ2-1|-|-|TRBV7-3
TGTGCCAGCAGCTTAGTTTCGTCTGCTATTGGGACAAGGGGCTCCTACAATGAGCAGTTCTTC
CASSLVSSAIGTRGSYNEQFF
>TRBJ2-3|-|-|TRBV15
TGTGCCACCAGAGGGGGAGCGATGGAGACAGATACGCAGTATTTT
CATRGGAMETDTQYF
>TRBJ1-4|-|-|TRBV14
TGTGCCAGCAGCCCGTGGGGGCCGGGGGAAAAACTGTTTTTT
CASSPWGPGEKLFF
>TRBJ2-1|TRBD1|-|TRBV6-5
TGTGCCAGCAGCCTGACAGGGGTCGAACAGTTCTTC
CASSLTGVEQFF
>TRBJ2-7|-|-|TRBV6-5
TGTGCCAGCAGAAAGGGCCGGGACTTCATCTACGAGCAGTACTTC
CASRKGRDFIYEQYF
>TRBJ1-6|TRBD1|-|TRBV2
TGTGCCAGCGGACAGGACAGGGTGCGAGCTTCACCCCTCCACTTT
CASGQDRVRASPLHF
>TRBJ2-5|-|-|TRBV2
TGTGCCAGCAGTGATCCCCACAAAGAGACCCAGTACTTC
CASSDPHKETQYF
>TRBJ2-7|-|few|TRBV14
TGTGCCAGCAGCTACAACAGGGACTACGAGCAGTACTTC
CASSYNRDYEQYF
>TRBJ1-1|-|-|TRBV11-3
TGTGCCAGCAGCTTATCACATGCGGCAGAATATACCACTGAAGCTTTCTTT
CASSLSHAAEYTTEAFF
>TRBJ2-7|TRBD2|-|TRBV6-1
TGTGCCAGCAGTGAAGCGCCTAGCGGCGGCTACGAGCAGTACTTC
CASSEAPSGGYEQYF
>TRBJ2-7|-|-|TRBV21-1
TGTGCCAGCGGCAATCTCTGGGCTGACTACGAGCAGTACTTC
CASGNLWADYEQYF
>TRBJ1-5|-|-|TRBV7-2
TGTGCCAGCAGCTCCTATAGCAATCAGCCCCAGCATTTT
CASSSYSNQPQHF
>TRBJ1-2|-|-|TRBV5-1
TGCGCCAGCAGCCCTGACCTGTCGGGGGGCTACACCTTC
CASSPDLSGGYTF
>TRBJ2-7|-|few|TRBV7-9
TGTGCCACAATTAGGACTACCGCCCTCCACGAGCAGTACTTC
CATIRTTALHEQYF
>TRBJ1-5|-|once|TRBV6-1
TGTGCCAGCAGTGACAGGGTCGGTCAGCCCCAGCATTTT
CASSDRVGQPQHF
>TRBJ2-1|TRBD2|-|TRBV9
TGTGCCAGCACCAGAACCGGGACTAGCTTTTTGAGCTCCTACAATGAGCAGTTCTTC
CASTRTGTSFLSSYNEQFF
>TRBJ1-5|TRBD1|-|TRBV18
TGTGCCAGCTCACCACCCGGGACAGGGGCGCAGCCCCAGCATTTT
CASSPPGTGAQPQHF
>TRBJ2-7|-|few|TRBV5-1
TGCGCCAGCAGCTCGGGACAGACTAGCTCCTACGAGCAGTACTTC
CASSSGQTSSYEQYF
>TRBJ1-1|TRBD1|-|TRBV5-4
TGTGCCAGCAGCTTAGGGGACAGGGTGGAAACTGAAGCTTTCTTT
CASSLGDRVETEAFF
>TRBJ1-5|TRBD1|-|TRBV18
TGTGCCAGCTCACCAGGGACAGAGAATCAGCCCCAGCATTTT
CASSPGTENQPQHF
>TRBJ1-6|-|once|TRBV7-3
TGTGCCAGCAGCTTAACGGGCGGGTATAATTCACCCCTCCACTTT
CASSLTGGYNSPLHF
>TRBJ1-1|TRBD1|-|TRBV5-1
TGCGCCAGCAGCATGGGACAGGGCGAAGCTTTCTTT
CASSMGQGEAFF
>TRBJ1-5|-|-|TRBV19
TGTGCCAGCAGGGCTTACAATCAGCCCCAGCATTTT
CASRAYNQPQHF
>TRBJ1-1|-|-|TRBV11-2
TGTGCCAGCAGCGCGAGGGAGGGAATGAACACTGAAGCTTTCTTT
CASSAREGMNTEAFF
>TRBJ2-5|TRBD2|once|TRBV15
TGTGCCACCAGCAGAGCGACGCTAGCGGGGGAAAGGTACCAAGAGACCCAGTACTTC
CATSRATLAGERYQETQYF